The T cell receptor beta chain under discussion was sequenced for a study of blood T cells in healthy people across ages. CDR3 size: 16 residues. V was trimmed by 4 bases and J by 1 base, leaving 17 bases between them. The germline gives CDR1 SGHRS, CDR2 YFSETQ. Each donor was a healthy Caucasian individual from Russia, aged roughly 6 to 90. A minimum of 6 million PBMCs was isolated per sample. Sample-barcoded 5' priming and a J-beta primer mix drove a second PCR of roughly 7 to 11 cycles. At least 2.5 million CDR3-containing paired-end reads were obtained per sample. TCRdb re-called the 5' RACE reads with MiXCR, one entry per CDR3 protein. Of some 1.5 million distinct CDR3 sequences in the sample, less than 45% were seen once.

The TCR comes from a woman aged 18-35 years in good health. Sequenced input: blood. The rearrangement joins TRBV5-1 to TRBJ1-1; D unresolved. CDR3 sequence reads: CASSQLTRNSNTEAFF. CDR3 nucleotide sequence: TGCGCCAGCAGCCAACTGACTCGAAACTCGAACACTGAAGCTTTCTTT.